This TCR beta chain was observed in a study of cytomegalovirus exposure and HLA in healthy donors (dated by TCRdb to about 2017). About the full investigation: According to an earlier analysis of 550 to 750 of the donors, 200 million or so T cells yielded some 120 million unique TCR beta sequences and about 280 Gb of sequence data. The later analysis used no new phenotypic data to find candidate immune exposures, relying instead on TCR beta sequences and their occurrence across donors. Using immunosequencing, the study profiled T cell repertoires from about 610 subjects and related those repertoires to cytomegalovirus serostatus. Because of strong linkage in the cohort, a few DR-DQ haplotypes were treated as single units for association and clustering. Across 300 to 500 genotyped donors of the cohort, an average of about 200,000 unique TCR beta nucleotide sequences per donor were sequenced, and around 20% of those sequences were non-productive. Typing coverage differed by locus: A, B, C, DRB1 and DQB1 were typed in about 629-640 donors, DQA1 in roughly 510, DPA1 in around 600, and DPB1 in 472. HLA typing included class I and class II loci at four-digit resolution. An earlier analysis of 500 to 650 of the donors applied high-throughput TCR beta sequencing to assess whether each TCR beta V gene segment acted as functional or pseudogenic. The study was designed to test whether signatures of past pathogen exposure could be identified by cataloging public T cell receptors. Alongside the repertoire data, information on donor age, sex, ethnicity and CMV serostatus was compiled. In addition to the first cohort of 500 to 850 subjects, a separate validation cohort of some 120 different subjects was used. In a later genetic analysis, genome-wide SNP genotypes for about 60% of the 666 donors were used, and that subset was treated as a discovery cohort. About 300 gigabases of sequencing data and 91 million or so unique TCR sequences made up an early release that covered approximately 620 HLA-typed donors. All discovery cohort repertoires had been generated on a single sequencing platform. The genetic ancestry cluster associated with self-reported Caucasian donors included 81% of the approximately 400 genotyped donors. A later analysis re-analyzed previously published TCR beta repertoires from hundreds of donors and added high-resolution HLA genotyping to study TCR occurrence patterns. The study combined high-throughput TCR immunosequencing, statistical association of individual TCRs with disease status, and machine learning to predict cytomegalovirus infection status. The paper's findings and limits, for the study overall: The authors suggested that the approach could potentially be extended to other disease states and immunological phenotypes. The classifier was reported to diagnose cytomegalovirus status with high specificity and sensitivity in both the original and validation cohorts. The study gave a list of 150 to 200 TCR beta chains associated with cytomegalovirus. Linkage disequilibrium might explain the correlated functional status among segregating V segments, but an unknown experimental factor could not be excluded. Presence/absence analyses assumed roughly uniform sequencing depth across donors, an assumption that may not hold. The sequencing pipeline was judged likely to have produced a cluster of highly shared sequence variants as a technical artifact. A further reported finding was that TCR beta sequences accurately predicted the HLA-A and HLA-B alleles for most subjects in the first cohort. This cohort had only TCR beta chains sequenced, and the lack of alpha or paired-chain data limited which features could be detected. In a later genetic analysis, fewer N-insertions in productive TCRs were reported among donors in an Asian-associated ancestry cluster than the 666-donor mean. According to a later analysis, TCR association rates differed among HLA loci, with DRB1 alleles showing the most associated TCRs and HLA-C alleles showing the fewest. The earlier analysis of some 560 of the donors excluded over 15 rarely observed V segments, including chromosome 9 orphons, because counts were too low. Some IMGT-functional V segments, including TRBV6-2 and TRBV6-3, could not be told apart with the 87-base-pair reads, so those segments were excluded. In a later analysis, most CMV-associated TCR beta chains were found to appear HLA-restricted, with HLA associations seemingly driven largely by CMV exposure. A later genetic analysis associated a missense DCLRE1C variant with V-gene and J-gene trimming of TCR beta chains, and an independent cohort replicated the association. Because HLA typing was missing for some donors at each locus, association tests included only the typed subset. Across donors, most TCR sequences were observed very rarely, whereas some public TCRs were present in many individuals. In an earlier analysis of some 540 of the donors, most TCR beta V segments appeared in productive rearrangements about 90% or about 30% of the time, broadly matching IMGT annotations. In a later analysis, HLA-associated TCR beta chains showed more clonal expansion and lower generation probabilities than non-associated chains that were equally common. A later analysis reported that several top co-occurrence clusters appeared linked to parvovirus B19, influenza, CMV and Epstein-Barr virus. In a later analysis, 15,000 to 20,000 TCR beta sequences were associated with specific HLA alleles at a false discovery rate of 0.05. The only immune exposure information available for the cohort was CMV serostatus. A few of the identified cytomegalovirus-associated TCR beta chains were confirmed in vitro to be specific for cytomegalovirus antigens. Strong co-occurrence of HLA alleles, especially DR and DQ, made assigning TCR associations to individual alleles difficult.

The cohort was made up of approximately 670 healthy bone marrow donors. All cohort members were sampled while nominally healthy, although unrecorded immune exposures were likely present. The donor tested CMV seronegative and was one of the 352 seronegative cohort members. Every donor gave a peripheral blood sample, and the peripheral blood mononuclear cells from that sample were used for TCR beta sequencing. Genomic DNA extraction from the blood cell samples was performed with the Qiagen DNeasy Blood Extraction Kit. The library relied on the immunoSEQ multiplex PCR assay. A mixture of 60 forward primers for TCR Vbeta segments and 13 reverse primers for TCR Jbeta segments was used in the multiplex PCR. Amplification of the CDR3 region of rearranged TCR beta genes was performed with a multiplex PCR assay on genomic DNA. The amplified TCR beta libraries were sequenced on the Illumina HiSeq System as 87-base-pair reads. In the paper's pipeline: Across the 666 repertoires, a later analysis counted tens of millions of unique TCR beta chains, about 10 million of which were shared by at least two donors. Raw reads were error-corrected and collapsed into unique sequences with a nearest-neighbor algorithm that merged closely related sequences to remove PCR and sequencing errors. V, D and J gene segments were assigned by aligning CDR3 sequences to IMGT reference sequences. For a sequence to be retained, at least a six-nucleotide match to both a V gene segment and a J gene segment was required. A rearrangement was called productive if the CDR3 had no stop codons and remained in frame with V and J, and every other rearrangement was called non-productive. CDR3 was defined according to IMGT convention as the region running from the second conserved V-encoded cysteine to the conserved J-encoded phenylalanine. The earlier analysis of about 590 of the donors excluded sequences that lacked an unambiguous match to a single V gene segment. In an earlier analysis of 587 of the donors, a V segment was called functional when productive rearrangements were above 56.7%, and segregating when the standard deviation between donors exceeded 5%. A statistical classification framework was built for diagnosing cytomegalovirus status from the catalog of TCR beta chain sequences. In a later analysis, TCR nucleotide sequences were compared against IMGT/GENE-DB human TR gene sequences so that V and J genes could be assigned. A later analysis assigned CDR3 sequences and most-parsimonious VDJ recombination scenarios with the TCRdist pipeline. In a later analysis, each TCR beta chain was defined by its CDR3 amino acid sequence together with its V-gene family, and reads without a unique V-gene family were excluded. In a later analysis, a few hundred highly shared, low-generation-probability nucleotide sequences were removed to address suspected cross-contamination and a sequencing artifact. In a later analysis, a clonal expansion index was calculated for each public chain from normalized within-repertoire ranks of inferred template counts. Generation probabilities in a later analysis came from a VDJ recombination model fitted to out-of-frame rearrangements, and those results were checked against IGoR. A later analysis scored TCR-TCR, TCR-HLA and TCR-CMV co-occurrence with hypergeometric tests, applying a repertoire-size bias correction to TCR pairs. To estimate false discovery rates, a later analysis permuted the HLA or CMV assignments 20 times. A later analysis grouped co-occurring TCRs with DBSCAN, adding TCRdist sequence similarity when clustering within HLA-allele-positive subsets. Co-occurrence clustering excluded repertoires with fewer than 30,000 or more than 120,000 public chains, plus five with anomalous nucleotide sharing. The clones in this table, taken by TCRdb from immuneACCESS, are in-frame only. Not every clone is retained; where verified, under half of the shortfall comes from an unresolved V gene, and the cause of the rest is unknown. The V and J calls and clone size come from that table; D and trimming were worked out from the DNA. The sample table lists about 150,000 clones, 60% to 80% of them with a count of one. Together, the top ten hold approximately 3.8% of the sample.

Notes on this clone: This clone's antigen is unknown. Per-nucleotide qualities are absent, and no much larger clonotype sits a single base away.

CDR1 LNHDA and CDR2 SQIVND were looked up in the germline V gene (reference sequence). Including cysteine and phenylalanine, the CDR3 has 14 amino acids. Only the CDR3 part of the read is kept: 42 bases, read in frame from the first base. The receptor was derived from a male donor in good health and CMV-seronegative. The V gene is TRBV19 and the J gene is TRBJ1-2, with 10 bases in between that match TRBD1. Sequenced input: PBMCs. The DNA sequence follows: TGTGCTTCTGGCGGGACAGGGGTTTCACGCGGCTACACCTTC. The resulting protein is CASGGTGVSRGYTF.